The 30 T cell receptor beta chains in this list originate from one sample, sequenced in a study of vaccination effects on CD4 cells after COVID-19 (dated by TCRdb to 2021 to 2024). To identify antigen-specific CD4+ T cell clonotypes by their expansion, the ViraFEST assay first stimulated PBMC with viral peptide pools and then applied TCR sequencing. After 10 to 11 days of culture, CD4+ T cells were isolated with the EasySep CD4+ T cell isolation kit. Negative nucleocapsid antibody results before and after vaccination confirmed that the healthy vaccine recipients had no prior SARS-CoV-2 infection. The library was made by the immunoSEQ multiplex PCR assay. TCRdb's version of the immuneACCESS table is confined to in-frame rearrangements and falls short of the full clone set. An unresolved V gene accounts for under half of the shortfall where checked; the remainder is of unknown origin. The sample contains over 55,000 clones, approximately 75% of them found a single time. The ten largest clones take up roughly 3.5% of the sample.

Their antigen targets remain unknown. Sequenced here: CD4+ T cells from PBMCs cultured with HCoV-OC43 spike peptides, sampled before COVID-19 vaccination. Per the publication, the cell subset or site label means: HCoV-OC43 spike overlapping peptide pool stimulation. These receptors all stem from a human donor who received a COVID-19 vaccine.

This chain connects TRBV2 to TRBJ1-5; 7 nucleotides match TRBD1. Germline loops: CDR1 SNHLY, CDR2 FYNNEI. The CDR3 covers 14 residues. V lost 2 bases and J lost 4; bases outside the gene matches: 2. CDR3 in amino acids: CASSERQGNQPQHF. CDR3 nucleotide sequence: TGTGCCAGCAGTGAACGACAGGGAAATCAGCCCCAGCATTTT.

This chain links TRBV5-4 with TRBJ2-5; tentatively, D is TRBD1 (7 bases). This CDR3 has 14 residues. The germline V gene has CDR1 SGHNT and CDR2 YYREEE (reference sequence). V gave up 5 bases and J gave up 4 bases, with 15 bases separating them. CDR3 amino acids: CASSPGRDRETQYF. In DNA form, the CDR3 reads TGTGCCAGCAGTCCCGGGCGGGACAGAGAGACCCAGTACTTC. Together with reference TRBV5-4 and TRBJ2-5, the CDR3 gives the full variable domain: ETGVTQSPTHLIKTRGQQVTLRCSSQSGHNTVSWYQQALGQGPQFIFQYYREEENGRGNFPPRFSGLQFPNYSSELNVNALELDDSALYLCASSPGRDRETQYFGPGTRLLVL.

Only a few counts were recorded for this clone. This rearrangement joins TRBV5-1 to TRBJ1-1; possible D gene TRBD1, 6 bases. V was clipped by 4 bases and J by 2 bases, with 12 bases between them. This CDR3 comprises 14 residues. From germline, CDR1 is SGHRS and CDR2 YFSETQ. The CDR3 loop reads CASSIGGGNTEAFF. The CDR3 region has the DNA TGCGCCAGCAGCATTGGAGGGGGTAACACTGAAGCTTTCTTT.

The chain links TRBV5-1 to TRBJ2-1, with 11 bases fitting TRBD2. This CDR3 spans 17 amino acids. Trimming cost V 3 bases and J 4 bases; bases outside gene matches: 9. CDR1 and CDR2 (germline): SGHRS, YFSETQ. The CDR3 protein is CASSYRLLAGDYNEQFF. The DNA of the CDR3 is TGCGCCAGCAGCTACCGCCTACTAGCGGGGGATTACAATGAGCAGTTCTTC.

The J gene is TRBJ2-3, the V gene TRBV19; D may correspond to TRBD1 or TRBD2 (5 bases each). The V end was cut by 8 bases, the J end by 1 base, with 10 bases between. The CDR3 runs to 13 residues. The V gene's germline CDR1 is LNHDA and CDR2 SQIVND (reference sequence). The CDR3 region is CASRDRGTDTQYF. In DNA, the CDR3 is TGTGCCAGTCGGGACCGAGGCACAGATACGCAGTATTTT.

The J gene is TRBJ1-2, the V gene TRBV6-5; TRBD1 aligns across 8 bases. The germline V gene encodes CDR1 MNHEY and CDR2 SVGAGI. Trimming cost V 5 bases and J 5 bases; bases outside gene matches: 10. The CDR3 has 15 amino acids. CDR3 DNA sequence: TGTGCCAGCAGTAACACAGGGGGAGTAGGATATGGCTACACCTTC. Translation: CASSNTGGVGYGYTF.

This chain connects TRBV5-1 to TRBJ1-4; D ambiguous. Germline-derived CDR1 and CDR2 are SGHRS and YFSETQ. V gave up 0 bases and J gave up 2 bases, with 8 bases separating them. The CDR3 covers 15 residues. Here the CDR3 DNA reads TGCGCCAGCAGCTTGGATGGGTACACTAATGAAAAACTGTTTTTT. This encodes CASSLDGYTNEKLFF.

The chain is built from TRBV11-3 and TRBJ2-5; TRBD2 aligns across 10 bases. The J segment lost 5 bases and the V segment lost 1 base, leaving 10 bases of the junction unmatched. In germline, CDR1 is SGHNT, CDR2 YENEEA. This CDR3 is built from 17 residues. CDR3 nucleotides: TGTGCCAGCAGCTTAGGGCGGACTAGCGGTTCAGGGGAGACCCAGTACTTC. Translating gives CASSLGRTSGSGETQYF.

The chain couples TRBV2 to TRBJ2-2; 12 bases are shared with TRBD1. Germline V lookup: CDR1 SNHLY, CDR2 FYNNEI. V was clipped by 7 bases and J by 3 bases; unmatched bases: 12. This CDR3 comprises 18 residues. The DNA for the CDR3 is TGTGCCAGCACCACCGGAAGAGGGACAGGGGGCCACACCGGGGAGCTGTTTTTT. This translates into CASTTGRGTGGHTGELFF.

CDR3 DNA: TGCGCCAGCAGCCCCGACCTCAAGACAGCTCCTTACGAGCAGTACGTC. Translating gives CASSPDLKTAPYEQYV. J is TRBJ2-7 and V is TRBV5-1; the D gene is possibly TRBD1 (5 bases). V shed 4 bases and J shed 4 bases, with 21 bases lying between them. The V gene's germline CDR1 is SGHRS and CDR2 YFSETQ. The CDR3 length is 16 residues.

This clone occurred once. The J gene is TRBJ2-7, the V gene TRBV5-6; TRBD1 matches 9 bases. The CDR3 sequence is 17 residues long. CDR1 is SGHDT and CDR2 is YYEEEE in the germline V gene. Trimming took 0 bases from V and 0 from J; bases not matched to a gene: 7. The CDR3 DNA reads as TGTGCCAGCAGCTTGGCAATCGGACAGGGGATCTCCTACGAGCAGTACGTC. Amino acids: CASSLAIGQGISYEQYV.

The table lists this clone with a few counts. The CDR3 reads CASSSEAGNQPQHF. CDR3 nucleotides: TGTGCCAGCAGTAGTGAAGCCGGGAATCAGCCCCAGCATTTT. This sequence joins TRBV28 and TRBJ1-5; no clear D. The CDR3 covers 14 residues. Germline V gives CDR1 MDHEN, CDR2 SYDVKM. V lost 5 bases to trimming and J lost 4 bases, with 12 bases between them.

This clone was observed a handful of times. The chain joins TRBV5-1 to TRBJ1-5, with 9 bases aligning to TRBD1. V lost 1 base, J lost 5 bases, and 4 bases stayed unmatched. Germline CDR1 is SGHRS and CDR2 is YFSETQ. The CDR3 length is 15 residues. The chain's CDR3 is CASSLTGGSDQPQHF. CDR3 bases: TGCGCCAGCAGCTTGACAGGGGGCTCTGATCAGCCCCAGCATTTT.

The chain uses TRBV5-6 and TRBJ2-1, with 8 bases lining up with TRBD2. This CDR3 has 12 residues. Germline values: CDR1 SGHDT, CDR2 YYEEEE. With 1 base clipped from V and 15 bases from J, the junction kept 6 bases outside the gene matches. The CDR3 loop reads CASSLRRGARFF. The DNA for the CDR3 is TGTGCCAGCAGCTTGAGGCGGGGGGCCCGGTTCTTC.

The chain carries TRBV19 and TRBJ1-1, with TRBD1 identical over 9 bases. J was trimmed by 9 bases and V by 8 bases; bases with no gene match: 7. The CDR3 has 12 amino acids. The germline gives CDR1 LNHDA, CDR2 SQIVND (reference sequence). The CDR3 spells CASGDRVIQAFF. CDR3 in DNA: TGTGCCAGTGGGGACAGGGTAATCCAAGCTTTCTTT. Combining the CDR3 with reference TRBV19 and TRBJ1-1 gives the whole variable domain DGGITQSPKYLFRKEGQNVTLSCEQNLNHDAMYWYRQDPGQGLRLIYYSQIVNDFQKGDIAEGYSVSREKKESFPLTVTSAQKNPTAFYLCASGDRVIQAFFGQGTRLTVV.

The gene calls are TRBV7-2 and TRBJ1-1; no reliable D call. The CDR3 is 14 residues long. Germline V gene lookup returns CDR1 SGHTA and CDR2 FQGNSA. Trimming took off 3 bases at V and 10 bases at J, with 18 bases between the two ends. The CDR3 DNA reads TGTGCCAGCAGCTTTGACATCAGCCCGGCGTTAGCTTTCTTT. It yields the protein CASSFDISPALAFF. Based on the CDR3 plus reference TRBV7-2 and TRBJ1-1, the full variable domain is GAGVSQSPSNKVTEKGKDVELRCDPISGHTALYWYRQSLGQGLEFLIYFQGNSAPDKSGLPSDRFSAERTGGSVSTLTIQRTQQEDSAVYLCASSFDISPALAFFGQGTRLTVV.

This clone was recorded a few times. The chain carries TRBV19 and TRBJ2-1; 14 bases fit TRBD2. CDR3 length equals 20 residues. Germline loops: CDR1 LNHDA, CDR2 SQIVND (reference sequence). J gave up 0 bases and V 5 bases, and 12 bases lay outside the gene matches. CDR3 sequence reads: CASSPRPGTSGGSSYNEQFF. The CDR3 coding sequence is TGTGCCAGTAGTCCCCGCCCCGGGACTAGCGGGGGCAGCTCCTACAATGAGCAGTTCTTC. Complete variable domain (other parts from reference TRBV19 and TRBJ2-1): DGGITQSPKYLFRKEGQNVTLSCEQNLNHDAMYWYRQDPGQGLRLIYYSQIVNDFQKGDIAEGYSVSREKKESFPLTVTSAQKNPTAFYLCASSPRPGTSGGSSYNEQFFGPGTRLTVL.

The V and J genes are TRBV4-1 and TRBJ1-1, with D maybe TRBD1 (6 bases). V dropped 5 bases and J dropped 0 bases, with 19 bases sitting between them. This CDR3 is built from 17 residues. The germline CDR1 and CDR2 sequences are MGHRA and YSYEKL. This CDR3 is CASSRGDTSGVNTEAFF. The CDR3 nucleotides read TGCGCCAGCAGCAGGGGGGACACCTCTGGAGTGAACACTGAAGCTTTCTTT.

This clone was detected only once. This chain joins TRBV7-2 and TRBJ2-5; possibly TRBD1 or TRBD2 for D (5 bases each). The germline V gene has CDR1 SGHTA and CDR2 FQGNSA. Trimming pared 5 bases from V and 5 bases from J, leaving 15 bases between. This CDR3 is 14 amino acids long. CDR3 in amino acids: CASSHKTAAETQYF. Here the CDR3 DNA reads TGTGCCAGCAGCCACAAGACAGCGGCGGAGACCCAGTACTTC. The full variable domain, in which reference TRBV7-2 and TRBJ2-5 provide the parts outside the CDR3, is GAGVSQSPSNKVTEKGKDVELRCDPISGHTALYWYRQSLGQGLEFLIYFQGNSAPDKSGLPSDRFSAERTGGSVSTLTIQRTQQEDSAVYLCASSHKTAAETQYFGPGTRLLVL.

V usage is TRBV6-5 and J usage is TRBJ1-6; possible D gene TRBD1, 5 bases. This CDR3 comprises 14 residues. Germline CDR1 MNHEY, CDR2 SVGAGI. Deletions cut 7 bases from V and 11 bases from J, with 18 bases between. The CDR3 DNA is TGTGCCAGCACTCTGGGACCGTCATCGACACCCCTCCACTTT. This codes for CASTLGPSSTPLHF.

This clone was picked up a small number of times. This chain uses TRBV5-6 with TRBJ1-6; 7 nucleotides line up with TRBD1. Germline CDR1 is SGHDT and CDR2 is YYEEEE. The length of the CDR3 is 15 residues. With 1 base clipped from V and 6 bases from J, the junction kept 4 bases outside the gene matches. The CDR3: CASSLIPGGNSPLHF. In nucleotides, the CDR3 is TGTGCCAGCAGCTTGATTCCAGGGGGTAATTCACCCCTCCACTTT.

The rearrangement uses TRBV7-2 and TRBJ2-2; TRBD2 aligns across 8 bases. Per germline, CDR1 SGHTA and CDR2 FQGNSA. J was trimmed by 2 bases and V by 5 bases; bases with no gene match: 4. The CDR3 runs 15 residues. This chain's CDR3 is CASSRGGTNTGELFF. The CDR3 DNA reads as TGTGCCAGCAGCCGGGGGGGGACAAACACCGGGGAGCTGTTTTTT.

The chain carries TRBV6-5 and TRBJ2-7; TRBD2 matches 8 bases. The CDR3 length is 15 residues. In germline, CDR1 is MNHEY, CDR2 SVGAGI. V dropped 7 bases and J dropped 2; count of bases not matched to a gene: 10. DNA for the CDR3: TGTGCCAGCAAGGTCTCGCGGGGGGCCGCCTACGAGCAGTACGTC. Protein: CASKVSRGAAYEQYV.

This rearrangement joins TRBV5-8 to TRBJ2-3; D gene uncertain. The V end was cut by 7 bases, the J end by 0 bases, with 15 bases between. The CDR3 contains 15 residues. Germline CDR1 SGHTS, CDR2 YDEGEE. The CDR3 coding sequence is TGTGCCAGCCCCTCGGTAGACCTTAGCACAGATACGCAGTATTTT. Its translation: CASPSVDLSTDTQYF.

V gene TRBV9 combines with J gene TRBJ2-1, with D possibly TRBD1 on 6 matching bases. The CDR3 covers 15 residues. Trimming shortened V by 4 bases and J by 9 bases, and 20 bases separated the two germline ends. The germline V gene encodes CDR1 SGDLS and CDR2 YYNGEE. CDR3 nucleotide sequence: TGTGCCAGCAGCTCCCGGGACACCAAAGGGGGTGAGCAGTTCTTC. It encodes CASSSRDTKGGEQFF.

The rearrangement joins TRBV5-1 to TRBJ2-5, with D possibly TRBD2 on 5 matching bases. The CDR3 length is 13 residues. Germline-derived CDR1 and CDR2 are SGHRS and YFSETQ. V dropped 4 bases and J dropped 5 bases, with 12 bases sitting between them. For the CDR3, the DNA is TGCGCCAGCAGCGCGCCGGGGTTGGAGACCCAGTACTTC. Amino acids: CASSAPGLETQYF. The complete variable domain, with remaining parts taken from reference TRBV5-1 and TRBJ2-5, reads KAGVTQTPRYLIKTRGQQVTLSCSPISGHRSVSWYQQTPGQGLQFLFEYFSETQRNKGNFPGRFSGRQFSNSRSEMNVSTLELGDSALYLCASSAPGLETQYFGPGTRLLVL.

The CDR3 loop is CASSLQAVNQPQHF. CDR3 nucleotides: TGTGCCAGCAGTTTACAGGCGGTCAATCAGCCCCAGCATTTT. The chain links TRBV6-5 to TRBJ1-5; the D gene is possibly TRBD1 (5 bases). The CDR3 is made up of 14 amino acids. The V gene lost 4 bases and the J gene lost 3 bases, with 10 bases spanning the gap. CDR1 and CDR2 (germline): MNHEY, SVGAGI.

The rearrangement links TRBV7-2 to TRBJ2-4; TRBD2 agrees at 11 bases. The CDR3 loop spans 18 amino acids. The J segment lost 0 bases and the V segment lost 3 bases, leaving 7 bases of the junction unmatched. Per germline, CDR1 SGHTA and CDR2 FQGNSA. Here the CDR3 reads CASSFPTSGAIAKNIQYF. CDR3 bases: TGTGCCAGCAGCTTCCCGACTAGCGGGGCAATAGCCAAAAACATTCAGTACTTC.

The V gene is TRBV15, the J gene TRBJ1-6; a possible D gene is TRBD1 (5 bases). This CDR3 has 15 residues. V dropped 8 bases and J dropped 3 bases, with 14 bases sitting between them. Per the germline V gene, CDR1 is LNHNV and CDR2 is YYDKDF (reference sequence). CDR3 amino acids: CATSSRRGYNSPLHF. CDR3 sequence (DNA): TGTGCCACCTCGTCTCGAAGGGGCTATAATTCACCCCTCCACTTT. The whole variable domain, remainder taken from reference TRBV15 and TRBJ1-6, is DAMVIQNPRYQVTQFGKPVTLSCSQTLNHNVMYWYQQKSSQAPKLLFHYYDKDFNNEADTPDNFQSRRPNTSFCFLDIRSPGLGDTAMYLCATSSRRGYNSPLHFGNGTRLTVT.

This clone was recorded a few times. The rearrangement links TRBV24-1 to TRBJ1-5; possibly TRBD1 for D (5 bases). Trimming removed 2 bases at V and 2 bases at J, with 9 bases between. Germline CDR1 and CDR2: KGHDR and SFDVKD. CDR3 length equals 15 residues. Written as DNA, the CDR3 is TGTGCCACCAGTGATTCAGGAGGGGGCAATCAGCCCCAGCATTTT. This gives the protein CATSDSGGGNQPQHF.